The source of this T cell receptor (beta chain) is a study of CD8+ T cells in alopecia areata. As to treatment: oral pan-JAK inhibitor, 5-10 mg twice daily. It was from alopecia areata patients that lesional scalp punch biopsies and peripheral blood were collected. PBMCs, the starting material, were the source of sorted CD4+ and CD8+ T cells. RNA was isolated and reverse transcribed to cDNA, the sequencing template. Here immunoSEQ multiplex PCR was the method, and the copy in TCRdb shows in-frame clones only, minus some. The sample holds 95,000 to 150,000 clones, about 50% seen once. Of note for this clone: Antigen specificity is unknown.

Overall study findings and caveats: Scalp sample data also include resident alphabeta T cells from normal skin. Tofacitinib did not eliminate many expanded lesional clones from scalp or blood.

Per germline, CDR1 SGHRS and CDR2 YFSETQ. The CDR3 extends over 13 amino acids. Trimming left V 7 bases short and J 7 bases short, with 15 bases between. Material: CD4+ T cells sorted from blood, obtained at week 4, from a patient treated with tofacitinib. The receptor comes from a human donor with alopecia areata. The chain joins TRBV5-1 to TRBJ1-5, with a possible D match to TRBD1 (6 bases). CDR3 sequence (DNA): TGCGCCAGCGCCCCGGGGGCCGGGCAGCCCCAGCATTTT. It codes for CASAPGAGQPQHF.